This TCR beta chain was identified during a study of control samples from healthy donors and cancer patients. Profiling relied on immunoSEQ multiplex PCR, and the TCRdb table lists in-frame clones only, not all of them. The sample lists 120,000 to 150,000 clones, roughly 92% occurring once. The CDR3 contains 15 residues. Deletions cut 3 bases from V and 4 bases from J, with 13 bases between. Germline loops: CDR1 MGHDK, CDR2 SYGVNS. This receptor was taken from a young man in good health. The rearrangement uses TRBV25-1 and TRBJ2-1; D is unresolved. The sample comprised blood. The CDR3 sequence: CASSENLPRYNEQFF. Here the CDR3 DNA reads TGTGCCAGCAGTGAGAACCTACCCCGATACAATGAGCAGTTCTTC.